These 7 T cell receptor beta chains were all obtained from the same sample, sequenced in a study of shared clonotypes between healthy human individuals. TCRdb's table, derived via immunoSEQ multiplex PCR, lists solely in-frame clones and lacks some. This sample carries about 680,000 clones, less than 80% of them seen once, and the ten largest clones take 1.5% to 2%. The specimen was memory CD4+ T cells sorted from blood. Subset reported: CD45RA-negative fraction. The source is a woman aged 25-40 years in good health.

In this sample, this clone turned up a few times. This chain connects TRBV30 to TRBJ2-2; maybe TRBD2 (5 bases). V lost 6 bases to trimming and J lost 1 base, with 18 bases between them. This CDR3 region has 16 residues. The germline gives CDR1 GTSNPN, CDR2 SVGIG (reference sequence). The CDR3 loop reads CACRIGGGLNTGELFF. As DNA, the CDR3 is TGTGCCTGCAGGATTGGAGGTGGGCTGAACACCGGGGAGCTGTTTTTT.

This clone was recorded many times. The chain links TRBV7-2 to TRBJ1-1, with a tentative D call TRBD1 (5 bases). V was cut by 1 base and J by 2 bases, with 8 bases left in between. Germline CDR1 reads SGHTA; CDR2 reads FQGNSA. This CDR3 is built from 14 residues. The CDR3 loop is CASSLEGTNTEAFF. The CDR3 DNA follows: TGTGCCAGCAGCTTAGAGGGGACCAACACTGAAGCTTTCTTT.

The rearrangement uses TRBV5-1 and TRBJ2-7; TRBD1 agrees at 7 bases. The CDR3 length is 14 residues. The V gene end was trimmed by 7 bases and the J gene end by 3 bases; junction bases not matched to a gene: 10. CDR1 and CDR2 (germline): SGHRS, YFSETQ. DNA of the CDR3: TGCGCCAGCGGAACCGGGACAGAAGGCTACGAGCAGTACTTC. As protein: CASGTGTEGYEQYF.

The chain recombines TRBV2 with TRBJ2-2, with D perhaps assigned TRBD1 or TRBD2 (5 bases each). V dropped 4 bases and J dropped 2 bases, with 11 bases sitting between them. Germline CDR1 SNHLY, CDR2 FYNNEI. The CDR3 consists of 15 residues. CDR3 bases: TGTGCCAGCAGTGCCGACGGGGCCAACACCGGGGAGCTGTTTTTT. As protein: CASSADGANTGELFF.

The J gene is TRBJ1-3, the V gene TRBV2; possible D gene TRBD1, 5 bases. V shed 4 bases and J shed 0 bases, with 10 bases lying between them. Germline CDR1 and CDR2: SNHLY and FYNNEI. The length of the CDR3 is 15 residues. The CDR3 region has the DNA TGTGCCAGCAGTGTGACCGGGACCTCTGGAAACACCATATATTTT. Residues: CASSVTGTSGNTIYF.

The V and J genes are TRBV5-1 and TRBJ2-5, with 7 bases fitting TRBD1. The CDR3 totals 16 residues. Germline loops: CDR1 SGHRS, CDR2 YFSETQ. Trimming removed 3 bases from V and 5 bases from J; junction bases left unmatched: 13. The CDR3 reads CASSSGIGQASETQYF. CDR3 sequence (DNA): TGCGCCAGCAGCTCGGGGATCGGACAGGCAAGTGAGACCCAGTACTTC.

This chain connects TRBV14 to TRBJ1-1; TRBD1 might be the D (6 bases). CDR1 SGHDN and CDR2 FVKESK come from the germline V gene. This CDR3 region has 13 residues. Trimming cost V 1 base and J 11 bases, with 14 bases left between them. This CDR3 is CASSQGIGTTAFF. CDR3 DNA: TGTGCCAGCAGCCAAGGGATAGGGACAACGGCTTTCTTT.